The 29 T cell receptor beta chains in this list originate from one sample, sequenced in a study of Ad26.COV2.S vaccination and SARS-CoV-2 variants. The data were produced by immunoSEQ multiplex PCR, yet TCRdb's version contains in-frame clones alone and is incomplete. The sample lists 300,000 to 450,000 clones, around 92% occurring once. Sample: peripheral blood, taken after recovery from COVID-19. All receptors derive from a human donor who had recovered from COVID-19.

This sequence joins TRBV4-1 and TRBJ2-2; 11 nucleotides match TRBD2. Germline V gene sequence: CDR1 MGHRA, CDR2 YSYEKL. CDR3 length equals 17 residues. The ends lost 4 bases at V and 4 bases at J; junction bases unmatched: 8. As DNA, the CDR3 is TGCGCCAGCAGCCGAGCATCTAGCGGGGGGATCACCGGGGAGCTGTTTTTT. Residues: CASSRASSGGITGELFF.

The chain has TRBV6-5 and TRBJ2-2; no clear D. CDR1 MNHEY and CDR2 SVGAGI come from the germline V gene. The CDR3 has 15 amino acids. Trimming pared 5 bases from V and 5 bases from J, leaving 15 bases between. This CDR3 reads CASSPDFGVTGELFF. The CDR3 DNA follows: TGTGCCAGCAGTCCTGACTTCGGAGTTACCGGGGAGCTGTTTTTT.

The chain combines TRBV3-1 (or the pseudogene TRBV3-2) with TRBJ1-5, with D possibly matching TRBD1 (5 bases). The CDR3 runs 16 residues. The germline CDR1 and CDR2 sequences are LGHDT and YNNKEL (reference sequence). V lost 1 base and J 1 base, leaving 11 bases between the germline ends. The chain's CDR3 is CASSQGGGRSNQPQHF. CDR3 coding DNA: TGTGCCAGCAGCCAAGGGGGGGGGAGGAGCAATCAGCCCCAGCATTTT.

The V and J genes are TRBV21-1 and TRBJ2-1; TRBD1 is the table's D call and was not checked against the DNA. TRBV21-1 is a pseudogene. This CDR3 comprises 21 residues. The CDR3 region is CASVRPPTGTEPAASYNEQFF. CDR3 nucleotide sequence: TGTGCCAGCGTCAGACCTCCTACCGGGACAGAGCCTGCCGCTTCCTACAATGAGCAGTTCTTC.

The chain recombines TRBV7-9 with TRBJ1-4; D gene unclear. CDR3 length: 12 residues. Germline CDR1 is SEHNR and CDR2 is FQNEAQ (reference sequence). The V and J ends lost 0 bases and 7 bases respectively, with 3 bases between them. In nucleotides, the CDR3 is TGTGCCAGCAGCTTAGCGCGTGAAAAACTGTTTTTT. Protein: CASSLAREKLFF.

The chain has TRBV5-6 and TRBJ2-1; 9 bases are a match to TRBD1. Germline CDR1 is SGHDT and CDR2 is YYEEEE. The CDR3 extends over 12 amino acids. V lost 0 bases, J lost 13 bases, and 2 bases stayed unmatched. The CDR3 is CASSLVGQGQFF. The CDR3 DNA reads as TGTGCCAGCAGCTTGGTGGGACAGGGCCAGTTCTTC.

This chain joins TRBV11-2 and TRBJ2-7; a weak D match, TRBD2 (6 bases). The CDR3 spans 16 residues. V dropped 6 bases and J dropped 1 base, with 19 bases sitting between them. CDR1 is SGHAT and CDR2 is FQNNGV in the germline V gene. The CDR3 protein is CASSGGAGRGSYEQYF. CDR3 in DNA: TGTGCCAGCAGTGGCGGGGCAGGGAGAGGATCCTACGAGCAGTACTTC.

The chain couples TRBV9 to TRBJ1-2, with D possibly matching TRBD1 (5 bases). The CDR3 is made up of 13 amino acids. Germline-derived CDR1 and CDR2 are SGDLS and YYNGEE. V was pared by 2 bases and J by 4 bases, with 9 bases between. CDR3 nucleotide sequence: TGTGCCAGCAGCGTGACAGTCTCCTATGGCTACACCTTC. Residues: CASSVTVSYGYTF.

CDR3 sequence reads: CASSPPGGELFF. Written as DNA, the CDR3 is TGTGCCAGCAGTCCTCCAGGCGGGGAGCTGTTTTTT. The chain joins TRBV12-3 or TRBV12-4 to TRBJ2-2, with no clear D. The V gene lost 5 bases and the J gene lost 7 bases, with 8 bases spanning the gap. The CDR3 runs 12 residues.

This chain links TRBV9 with TRBJ2-3; 10 nucleotides line up with TRBD2. V lost 1 base, J lost 0 bases, and 5 bases stayed unmatched. This CDR3 is 17 amino acids long. Germline lookup yields CDR1 SGDLS and CDR2 YYNGEE. The CDR3 sequence: CASSVSLSGGSTDTQYF. CDR3 in DNA: TGTGCCAGCAGCGTAAGTCTTAGCGGGGGGAGCACAGATACGCAGTATTTT.

This clone was recorded a few times. The chain recombines TRBV7-9 with TRBJ2-7; maybe TRBD2 (5 bases). The V gene lost 1 base and the J gene lost 0 bases, with 10 bases spanning the gap. This CDR3 spans 15 amino acids. CDR1 is SEHNR and CDR2 is FQNEAQ in the germline V gene (reference sequence). CDR3: CASSLVIAGSYEQYF. As DNA, the CDR3 is TGTGCCAGCAGCTTAGTTATTGCGGGCTCCTACGAGCAGTACTTC.

In DNA, the CDR3 is TGTGCCAGCAGTTCGACAGGGAGCTACAATCAGCCCCAGCATTTT. Protein product: CASSSTGSYNQPQHF. The V gene is TRBV27, the J gene TRBJ1-5; 7 bases line up with TRBD1. Trimming at V came to 4 bases and at J to 3 bases, leaving 6 bases not matched to a gene. The CDR3 covers 15 residues. The germline gives CDR1 MNHEY, CDR2 SMNVEV (reference sequence).

The chain recombines TRBV7-6 with TRBJ2-7; 11 bases agree with TRBD2. The CDR3 is 14 amino acids. Germline V gene lookup returns CDR1 SGHVS and CDR2 FNYEAQ. Germline trimming cut 1 base from V and 7 bases from J; bases unmatched to any gene: 3. The CDR3 reads CASSLVSGGGEQYF. The CDR3 DNA reads as TGTGCCAGCAGCTTAGTTAGCGGGGGGGGAGAGCAGTACTTC.

V is TRBV7-3 and J is TRBJ2-3, with a weak D call TRBD2 (6 bases). Germline V gene data show CDR1 as SGHTA and CDR2 as FQGTGA. This CDR3 has 15 residues. Trimming pared 5 bases from V and 0 bases from J, leaving 12 bases between. CDR3: CASSPARGSTDTQYF. CDR3 DNA sequence: TGTGCCAGCAGCCCCGCGCGGGGTAGCACAGATACGCAGTATTTT.

The chain employs TRBV6-6 and TRBJ1-6; D is unclear. The CDR3 is 16 amino acids. The germline V and J ends were trimmed by 5 bases and 3 bases, with 14 bases remaining between them. Germline CDR1 and CDR2: MNHNY and SVGAGI (reference sequence). The CDR3 protein is CASSRLSPVYNSPLHF. In nucleotides, the CDR3 is TGTGCCAGCAGTAGACTAAGTCCCGTCTATAATTCACCCCTCCACTTT.

The chain links TRBV19 to TRBJ2-2; the D is unclear. The V end lost 5 bases, the J end lost 7 bases, and 5 bases lay between the germline ends. The CDR3 extends over 11 amino acids. Germline CDR1 and CDR2: LNHDA and SQIVND (reference sequence). The CDR3 reads CASSFNGELFF. The CDR3 bases are TGTGCCAGTAGTTTCAACGGGGAGCTGTTTTTT. The full variable domain, with the rest looked up from reference TRBV19 and TRBJ2-2, is DGGITQSPKYLFRKEGQNVTLSCEQNLNHDAMYWYRQDPGQGLRLIYYSQIVNDFQKGDIAEGYSVSREKKESFPLTVTSAQKNPTAFYLCASSFNGELFFGEGSRLTVL.

The chain carries TRBV19 and TRBJ2-2; D is perhaps TRBD1 (5 bases). V lost 7 bases and J 2 bases, leaving 11 bases between the germline ends. This CDR3 region has 14 residues. Germline CDR1 is LNHDA and CDR2 is SQIVND (reference sequence). CDR3 DNA sequence: TGTGCCAGTATACAGGTTCCCAACACCGGGGAGCTGTTTTTT. Its protein product is CASIQVPNTGELFF.

This rearrangement joins TRBV19 to TRBJ1-5; a possible D gene is TRBD1 (6 bases). The CDR3 is 12 residues long. V was clipped by 5 bases and J by 6 bases, with 8 bases between them. Germline lookup yields CDR1 LNHDA and CDR2 SQIVND (reference sequence). As DNA, the CDR3 is TGTGCCAGTAGTTCAGGGGTTCAGCCCCAGCATTTT. Its translation is CASSSGVQPQHF.

The rearrangement links TRBV4-2 to TRBJ1-2, with 8 nucleotides matching TRBD1. The CDR3 loop spans 15 amino acids. The V gene's germline CDR1 is LGHNA and CDR2 YNFKEQ. V trimming: 1 base; J trimming: 4 bases; junction bases outside the gene matches: 5. This chain's CDR3 is CASSQGQGAFYGYTF. DNA for the CDR3: TGTGCCAGCAGCCAAGGGCAGGGGGCCTTCTATGGCTACACCTTC.

The chain links TRBV4-1 to TRBJ2-5, with a weak D call TRBD2 (6 bases). Germline assignment: CDR1 MGHRA and CDR2 YSYEKL. Trimming pared 0 bases from V and 2 bases from J, leaving 10 bases between. This CDR3 contains 15 residues. This chain's CDR3 is CASSQEGGLQETQYF. CDR3 coding DNA: TGCGCCAGCAGCCAAGAGGGGGGACTGCAAGAGACCCAGTACTTC.

The chain joins TRBV6-6 to TRBJ2-2; 8 bases map to TRBD2. The CDR3 totals 16 residues. The germline gives CDR1 MNHNY, CDR2 SVGAGI (reference sequence). Trimming took 0 bases from V and 5 from J; bases not matched to a gene: 5. CDR3 protein: CASSYSSERGTGELFF. CDR3 nucleotide sequence: TGTGCCAGCAGTTACTCCTCTGAGCGGGGGACCGGGGAGCTGTTTTTT.

The chain is built from TRBV7-9 and TRBJ2-1; 9 nucleotides align to TRBD1. The J segment lost 0 bases and the V segment lost 5 bases, leaving 5 bases of the junction unmatched. CDR3 length: 16 residues. Per germline, CDR1 SEHNR and CDR2 FQNEAQ (reference sequence). CDR3 nucleotides: TGTGCCAGCAGCCCCGGGACAGGGAGCTCCTACAATGAGCAGTTCTTC. It translates to CASSPGTGSSYNEQFF.

The J gene is TRBJ2-7, the V gene TRBV6-5, with D unresolved. Germline V gene lookup returns CDR1 MNHEY and CDR2 SVGAGI. The CDR3 sequence is 14 residues long. Trimming removed 6 bases at V and 6 bases at J, with 18 bases between. Written as DNA, the CDR3 is TGTGCCAGCAGCTTTGGACGGAGCTCTACCGAGCAGTACTTC. Translated: CASSFGRSSTEQYF.

The V gene is TRBV2, the J gene TRBJ2-1, with a tentative D call TRBD1 (6 bases). Germline V lookup: CDR1 SNHLY, CDR2 FYNNEI. The CDR3 extends over 13 amino acids. Between the trimmed V and J ends, which lost 5 bases and 3 bases, there was a span of 8 bases. CDR3 DNA sequence: TGTGCCAGCAGTCAAGGGGGCTACAATGAGCAGTTCTTC. Protein: CASSQGGYNEQFF.

The rearrangement joins TRBV3-1 (or the pseudogene TRBV3-2) to TRBJ2-3; D ambiguous. Germline assignment: CDR1 LGHDT and CDR2 YNNKEL (reference sequence). The CDR3 is 13 amino acids. Trimming pared 0 bases from V and 6 bases from J, leaving 7 bases between. This CDR3 reads CASSQDGRDTQYF. In DNA form, the CDR3 reads TGTGCCAGCAGCCAAGATGGACGGGATACGCAGTATTTT.

This clone has only one observation. J is TRBJ1-5 and V is TRBV12-5; D remains unclear. Germline V lookup: CDR1 LGHNT, CDR2 FRNRAP. Deletions cut 0 bases from V and 7 bases from J, with 13 bases between. There are 15 residues in the CDR3. The CDR3 reads CASGLVGQAKQPQHF. The CDR3 nucleotides read TGTGCTAGTGGTTTGGTGGGTCAGGCAAAACAGCCCCAGCATTTT.

The chain employs TRBV7-2 and TRBJ1-1; 7 bases align to TRBD1. CDR3 size: 15 residues. The V gene end was trimmed by 5 bases and the J gene end by 4 bases; junction bases not matched to a gene: 10. The germline V gene has CDR1 SGHTA and CDR2 FQGNSA. The CDR3, as DNA: TGTGCCAGCAGCCCAGGGGGGGGGCCCGTCACTGAAGCTTTCTTT. Translated, it gives CASSPGGGPVTEAFF.

This chain links TRBV11-2 with TRBJ2-7; TRBD1 aligns across 9 bases. This CDR3 has 15 amino acids. Germline CDR1 is SGHAT and CDR2 is FQNNGV. J was trimmed by 3 bases and V by 3 bases; bases with no gene match: 6. CDR3 coding DNA: TGTGCCAGCAGCTTTGGACAGGGGACTGTCTACGAGCAGTACTTC. This translates into CASSFGQGTVYEQYF.

V usage is TRBV5-1 and J usage is TRBJ1-1; D remains ambiguous. Trimming removed 0 bases at V and 1 base at J, with 10 bases between. The CDR3 spans 15 residues. In germline, CDR1 is SGHRS, CDR2 YFSETQ. In nucleotides, the CDR3 is TGCGCCAGCAGCTTGGATTGGGCCACGAACACTGAAGCTTTCTTT. This translates into CASSLDWATNTEAFF. Combining the CDR3 with reference TRBV5-1 and TRBJ1-1 gives the whole variable domain KAGVTQTPRYLIKTRGQQVTLSCSPISGHRSVSWYQQTPGQGLQFLFEYFSETQRNKGNFPGRFSGRQFSNSRSEMNVSTLELGDSALYLCASSLDWATNTEAFFGQGTRLTVV.